The present entry profiles one T cell receptor beta chain with its context. The same CDR3 also results from other DNA sequences found in this sample. Profiled with immunoSEQ multiplex PCR; TCRdb holds only in-frame clones, not every one. The table lists roughly 53,000 clones, around 85% of them singletons. The source of the sample is a study of OX40 agonist ivuxolimab in advanced cancers. Germline CDR1 is SGHRS and CDR2 is YFSETQ. The CDR3 spans 15 residues. Trimming removed 4 bases from V and 6 bases from J; junction bases left unmatched: 11. The sequencing used CD4+ or CD8+ T cells sorted from blood, collected in a trial of the OX40 agonist ivuxolimab. This chain connects TRBV5-1 to TRBJ2-7, with 9 bases lining up with TRBD2. This clonotype was sampled from an adult with an advanced solid tumor such as melanoma, head and neck, liver or kidney cancer. In DNA form, the CDR3 reads TGCGCCAGCAGCCGTGGGGGGGGGACTAGCAGCGAGCAGTACTTC. Its translation: CASSRGGGTSSEQYF.